This T cell receptor (beta chain) was retrieved from a study of cytomegalovirus exposure and HLA in healthy donors. Findings of the study overall: Immune exposure data for these donors was limited to CMV serostatus.

CDR1 MDHEN and CDR2 SYDVKM come from the germline V gene. V lost 5 bases, J lost 4 bases, and 12 bases lay in between. The CDR3 is 15 amino acids. This clone was counted a few times. The antigen is undetermined. The PCR contained 60 Vbeta and 13 Jbeta primers. Libraries were prepared by immunoSEQ multiplex PCR; TCRdb keeps only in-frame clonotypes and omits some of them. The sample yields around 140,000 clones, approximately 80% seen once. The chain recombines TRBV28 with TRBJ2-6, with D perhaps matching TRBD1 (7 bases). The TCR comes from a female donor in good health and CMV-seropositive. The sequenced sample consisted of PBMCs. CDR3 sequence (DNA): TGTGCCAGCAGTGGAGGGGGCGGCGGGGCCAACGTCCTGACTTTC. Its translation is CASSGGGGGANVLTF.